This T cell receptor beta chain stems from a study of technical replicates of blood from several donors (TCRdb year 2017). Remarks on this clone: It has no known antigen specificity. Base qualities are not at hand, and no much larger clone is one base apart.

The germline ends are 5 bases apart after V is trimmed by 0 bases and J by 2 bases. CDR1 and CDR2 are drawn from the germline V gene (reference sequence): MNHEY, SMNVEV. The cysteine opens and the phenylalanine closes a CDR3 of 13 amino acids. Only the CDR3 part of the read is kept: 39 bases, read in frame from the first base. The method was the immunoSEQ multiplex PCR assay. TCRdb stores this immuneACCESS table with in-frame sequences only. Part of the clones is absent; in the studies checked, under half of the shortfall reflects unresolved V genes, and no reason is known for the rest. The sample profile shows tens of thousands of clones; roughly 89% of them were found once. The top ten hold around 0.34% of the sample.

The receptor chain draws on TRBV27 and TRBJ2-7; the D segment cannot be called with confidence. This clonotype was sampled from a human donor in good health. The sequencing sample was made of T cells isolated from PBMCs. The CDR3 sequence is CASSLSLAYEQYF. The sequence in DNA is TGTGCCAGCAGTTTATCGTTAGCCTACGAGCAGTACTTC.